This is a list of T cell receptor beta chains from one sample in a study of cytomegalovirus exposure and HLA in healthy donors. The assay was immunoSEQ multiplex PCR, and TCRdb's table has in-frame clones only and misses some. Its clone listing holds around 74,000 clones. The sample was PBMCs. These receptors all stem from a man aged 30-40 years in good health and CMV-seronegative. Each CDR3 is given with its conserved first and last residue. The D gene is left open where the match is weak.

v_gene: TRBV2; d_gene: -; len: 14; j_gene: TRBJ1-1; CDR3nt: TGTGCCAGCACCCCACAAGGGGGGGGAACTGAAGCTTTCTTT; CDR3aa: CASTPQGGGTEAFF
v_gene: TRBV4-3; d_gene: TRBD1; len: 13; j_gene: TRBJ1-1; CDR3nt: TGCGCCAGCAGCACACAGGGGAGTACTGAAGCTTTCTTT; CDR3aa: CASSTQGSTEAFF
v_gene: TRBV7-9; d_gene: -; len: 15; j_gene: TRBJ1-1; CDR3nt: TGTGCCAGCAGCAACCCGACAGACCAGAACACTGAAGCTTTCTTT; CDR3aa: CASSNPTDQNTEAFF
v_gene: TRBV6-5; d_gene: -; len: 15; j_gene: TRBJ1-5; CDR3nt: TGTGCCAGCAGTCCAGGAGGGTATAGCAATCAGCCCCAGCATTTT; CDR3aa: CASSPGGYSNQPQHF
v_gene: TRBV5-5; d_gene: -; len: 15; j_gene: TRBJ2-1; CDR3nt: TGTGCCAGCAGCTTGGAATCAACAGCCTACAATGAGCAGTTCTTC; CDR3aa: CASSLESTAYNEQFF
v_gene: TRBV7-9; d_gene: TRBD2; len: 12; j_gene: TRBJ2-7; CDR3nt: TGTGCCAGCAGCACTAGCGCCAACGAGCAGTACTTC; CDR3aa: CASSTSANEQYF
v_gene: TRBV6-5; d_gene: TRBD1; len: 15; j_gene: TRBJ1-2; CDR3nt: TGTGCCAGCAGCCCTGAGGGGACAGCCATCTATGGCTACACCTTC; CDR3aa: CASSPEGTAIYGYTF
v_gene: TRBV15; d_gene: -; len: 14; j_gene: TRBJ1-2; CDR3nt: TGTGCCACCAGCAGAATACAGGGAAACTATGGCTACACCTTC; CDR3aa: CATSRIQGNYGYTF
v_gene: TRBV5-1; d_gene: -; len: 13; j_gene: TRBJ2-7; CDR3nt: TGCGCCAGCAGTACAGGGGGAGGGTACGAGCAGTACTTC; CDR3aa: CASSTGGGYEQYF
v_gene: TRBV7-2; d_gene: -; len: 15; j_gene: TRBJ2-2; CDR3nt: TGTGCCAGCAGCTTAGTCTTGGGGACTCCGAAGGAGCTGTTTTTT; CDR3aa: CASSLVLGTPKELFF
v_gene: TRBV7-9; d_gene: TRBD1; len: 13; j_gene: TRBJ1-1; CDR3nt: TGTGCCAGCAGCCTGGGTTCACAGGGGAGAGCTTTCTTT; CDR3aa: CASSLGSQGRAFF
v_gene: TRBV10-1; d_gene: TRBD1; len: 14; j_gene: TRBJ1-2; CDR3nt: TGCGCCAGCAGTGAAGGGACAGGGATCGATGGCTACACCTTC; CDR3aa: CASSEGTGIDGYTF
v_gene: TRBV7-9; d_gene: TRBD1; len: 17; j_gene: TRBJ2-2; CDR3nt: TGTGCCAGCAGCTTAGCGCCCAGGGGGATTAACACCGGGGAGCTGTTTTTT; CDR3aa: CASSLAPRGINTGELFF
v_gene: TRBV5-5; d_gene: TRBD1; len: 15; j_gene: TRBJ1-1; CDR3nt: TGTGCCAGCAGCTTGGCGCAGGGGGAGTACACTGAAGCTTTCTTT; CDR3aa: CASSLAQGEYTEAFF
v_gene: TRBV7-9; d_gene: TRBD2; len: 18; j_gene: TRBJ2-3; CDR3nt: TGTGCCAGCAGCTCTCCGACTGGTGGGGGGGGATCGACAGATACGCAGTATTTT; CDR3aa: CASSSPTGGGGSTDTQYF
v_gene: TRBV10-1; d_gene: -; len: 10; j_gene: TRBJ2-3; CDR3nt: TGCGCCAGCGAGGCAGATACGCAGTATTTT; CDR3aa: CASEADTQYF
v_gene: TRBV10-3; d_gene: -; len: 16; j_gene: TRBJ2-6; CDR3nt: TGTGCCATCGGAGGAGGGGAGAACTCTGGGGCCAACGTCCTGACTTTC; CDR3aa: CAIGGGENSGANVLTF
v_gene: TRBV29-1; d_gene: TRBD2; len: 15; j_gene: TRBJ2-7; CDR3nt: TGCAGCGTTGATCGGCTAGCGGGAGCGTTCTACGAGCAGTACTTC; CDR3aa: CSVDRLAGAFYEQYF
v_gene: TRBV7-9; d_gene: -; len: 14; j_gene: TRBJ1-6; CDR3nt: TGTGCCAGCAGCTTAAACGGAGATAATTCACCCCTCCACTTT; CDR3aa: CASSLNGDNSPLHF
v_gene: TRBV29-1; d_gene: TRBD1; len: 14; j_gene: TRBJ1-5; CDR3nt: TGCAGCGTTGACAGAGAAGGGACAGGGGGGCCCCAGCATTTT; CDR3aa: CSVDREGTGGPQHF
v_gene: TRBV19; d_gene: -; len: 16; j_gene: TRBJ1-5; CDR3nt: TGTGCCAGTAGTATGCTACCAGGGGATAGCAATCAGCCCCAGCATTTT; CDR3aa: CASSMLPGDSNQPQHF
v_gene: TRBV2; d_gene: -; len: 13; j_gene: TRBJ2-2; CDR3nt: TGTGCCAGCAGTATGGACAGCACCGGGGAGCTGTTTTTT; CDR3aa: CASSMDSTGELFF
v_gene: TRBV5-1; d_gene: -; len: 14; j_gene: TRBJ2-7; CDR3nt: TGCGCCAGCAGCTTGGGGTACAGCGGTTACGAGCAGTACTTC; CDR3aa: CASSLGYSGYEQYF
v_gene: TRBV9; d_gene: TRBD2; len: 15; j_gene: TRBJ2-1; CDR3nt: TGTGCCAGCAGCCCTAGACTAGCGGGCGACAATGAGCAGTTCTTC; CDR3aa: CASSPRLAGDNEQFF
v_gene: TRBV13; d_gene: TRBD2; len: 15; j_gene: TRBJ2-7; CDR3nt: TGTGCCAGCAGCTTGGGGGTAGCGGGAGTAGTCGAGCAGTACTTC; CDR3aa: CASSLGVAGVVEQYF
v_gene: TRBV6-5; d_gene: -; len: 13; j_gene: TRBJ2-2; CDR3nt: TGTGCCAGCAGACAGGGTTTCACCGGGGAGCTGTTTTTT; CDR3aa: CASRQGFTGELFF
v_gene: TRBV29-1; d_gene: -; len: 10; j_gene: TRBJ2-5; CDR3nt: TGCAGCGTTGGCGAGGAGACCCAGTACTTC; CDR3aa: CSVGEETQYF
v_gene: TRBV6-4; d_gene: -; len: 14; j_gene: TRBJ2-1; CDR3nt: TGTGCCAGCAGTGGGGGGCAGTCCTACAATGAGCAGTTCTTC; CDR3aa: CASSGGQSYNEQFF
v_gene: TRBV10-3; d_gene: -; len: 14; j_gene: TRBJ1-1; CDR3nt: TGTGCCATTCTACCTTATGACGGGGGGACTGAAGCTTTCTTT; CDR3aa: CAILPYDGGTEAFF
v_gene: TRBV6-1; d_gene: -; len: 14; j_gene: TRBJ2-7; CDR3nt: TGTGCCAGCAGTGAATTCGGGACACTCTACGAGCAGTACTTC; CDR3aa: CASSEFGTLYEQYF
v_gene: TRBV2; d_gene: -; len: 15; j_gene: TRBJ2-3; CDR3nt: TGTGCCAGCAGGACAGGTTTCATGAGCACAGATACGCAGTATTTT; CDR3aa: CASRTGFMSTDTQYF
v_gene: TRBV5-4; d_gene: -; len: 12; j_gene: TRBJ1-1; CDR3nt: TGTGCCAGCAGCTTTCCGGGACAAACAGCTTTCTTT; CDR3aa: CASSFPGQTAFF
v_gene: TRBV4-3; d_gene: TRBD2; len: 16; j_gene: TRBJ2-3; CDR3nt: TGCGCCAGCAGCCAAGAGACTAGCGGGGGCGCAGATACGCAGTATTTT; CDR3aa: CASSQETSGGADTQYF
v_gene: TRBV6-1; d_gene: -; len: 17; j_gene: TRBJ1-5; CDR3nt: TGTGCCAGCAGCGAACTGCCCGGACAGTATAGCAATCAGCCCCAGCATTTT; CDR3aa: CASSELPGQYSNQPQHF
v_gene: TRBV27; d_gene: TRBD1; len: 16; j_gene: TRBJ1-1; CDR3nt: TGTGCCAGCAGTTCCCCCTACGGACAGGGAGGGACTGAAGCTTTCTTT; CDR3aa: CASSSPYGQGGTEAFF
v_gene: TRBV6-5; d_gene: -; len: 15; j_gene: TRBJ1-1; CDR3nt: TGTGCCAGCAGTTACTCACCGGTGGTGGACACTGAAGCTTTCTTT; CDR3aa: CASSYSPVVDTEAFF
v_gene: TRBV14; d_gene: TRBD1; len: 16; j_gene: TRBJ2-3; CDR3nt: TGTGCCAGCAGCCGCTGGACAGGGGGACACCCAGATACGCAGTATTTT; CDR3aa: CASSRWTGGHPDTQYF
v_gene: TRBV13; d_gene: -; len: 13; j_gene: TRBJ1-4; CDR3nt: TGTGCCAGCAGCTTCAGACAGAGTGAAAAACTGTTTTTT; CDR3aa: CASSFRQSEKLFF
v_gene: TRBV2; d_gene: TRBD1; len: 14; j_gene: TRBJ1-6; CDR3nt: TGTGCCAGCAGTGGGACAGGGGGAAATTCACCCCTCCACTTT; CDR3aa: CASSGTGGNSPLHF
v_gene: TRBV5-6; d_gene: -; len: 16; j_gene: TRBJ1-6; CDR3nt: TGTGCCAGCAGCTTATCTGCGTTAACTATTAATTCACCCCTCCACTTT; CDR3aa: CASSLSALTINSPLHF
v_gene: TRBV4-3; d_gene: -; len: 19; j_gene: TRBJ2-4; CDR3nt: TGCGCCAGCAGCCAAGTTTGGATCGCCGACAAACGATCCCCCAACATTCAGTACTTC; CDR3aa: CASSQVWIADKRSPNIQYF
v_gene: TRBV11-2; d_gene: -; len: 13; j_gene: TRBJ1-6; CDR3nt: TGTGCCAGCAGCTTAGATTCTCCCTCACCCCTCCACTTT; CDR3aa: CASSLDSPSPLHF
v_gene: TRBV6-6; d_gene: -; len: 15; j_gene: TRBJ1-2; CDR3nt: TGTGCCAGCAGTTACTATAGGGGGACCCATTATGGCTACACCTTC; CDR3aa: CASSYYRGTHYGYTF
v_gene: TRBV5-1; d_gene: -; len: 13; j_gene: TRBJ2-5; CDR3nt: TGCGCCAGCAGCCAGTCGTACCAAGAGACCCAGTACTTC; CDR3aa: CASSQSYQETQYF
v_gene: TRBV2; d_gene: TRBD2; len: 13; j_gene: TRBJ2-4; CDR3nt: TGTGCCAGCATTTTAACACGCGGGGGCATTCAGTACTTC; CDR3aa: CASILTRGGIQYF
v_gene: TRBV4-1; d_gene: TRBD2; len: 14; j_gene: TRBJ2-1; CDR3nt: TGCGCCAGCAGCTTTAGCGGGGGGGCCGATGAGCAGTTCTTC; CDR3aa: CASSFSGGADEQFF
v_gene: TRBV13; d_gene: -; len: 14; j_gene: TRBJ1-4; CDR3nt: TGTGCCAGCAGCCCCCAGGGGCGGGATGAAAAACTGTTTTTT; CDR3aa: CASSPQGRDEKLFF
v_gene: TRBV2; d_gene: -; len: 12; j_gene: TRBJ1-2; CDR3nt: TGTGCCAGCCGAGCGGGAATCTATGGCTACACCTTC; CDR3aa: CASRAGIYGYTF
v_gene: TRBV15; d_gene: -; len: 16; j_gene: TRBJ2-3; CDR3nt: TGTGCCACCAGCAGGGGGCGCAGGGGTGGAACAGATACGCAGTATTTT; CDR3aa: CATSRGRRGGTDTQYF
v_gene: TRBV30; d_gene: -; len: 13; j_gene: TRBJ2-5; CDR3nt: TGTGCCTGGAGTGTAGGGGGACAAGAGACCCAGTACTTC; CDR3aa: CAWSVGGQETQYF
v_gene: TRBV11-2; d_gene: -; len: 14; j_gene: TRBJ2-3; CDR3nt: TGTGCCAGCAGCTTCTCGAGAAACACAGATACGCAGTATTTT; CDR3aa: CASSFSRNTDTQYF
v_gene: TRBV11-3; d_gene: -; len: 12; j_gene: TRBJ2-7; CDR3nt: TGTGCCAGCGGTCCAAGGGGGTACGAGCAGTACTTC; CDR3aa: CASGPRGYEQYF
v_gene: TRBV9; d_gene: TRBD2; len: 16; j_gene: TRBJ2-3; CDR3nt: TGTGCCAGCAGCGCCGAGCGGGGGGCATCCACAGATACGCAGTATTTT; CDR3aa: CASSAERGASTDTQYF
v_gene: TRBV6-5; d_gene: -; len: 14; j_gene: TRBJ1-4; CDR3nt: TGTGCCAGCGCTTCCTGGGCCTCTAATGAAAAACTGTTTTTT; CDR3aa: CASASWASNEKLFF
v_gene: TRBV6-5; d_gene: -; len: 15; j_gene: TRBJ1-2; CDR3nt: TGTGCCAGCAGTTACTCTTACAGGGACCTCTATGGCTACACCTTC; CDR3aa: CASSYSYRDLYGYTF
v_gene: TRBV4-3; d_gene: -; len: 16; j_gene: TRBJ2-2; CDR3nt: TGCGCCAGCAGCCAAGACTCGGGGTTCGTGACCGGGGAGCTGTTTTTT; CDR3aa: CASSQDSGFVTGELFF
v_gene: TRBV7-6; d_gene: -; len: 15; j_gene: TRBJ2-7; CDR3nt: TGTGCCAGCAGCTTATTGCAGGGCTCGAACTACGAGCAGTACTTC; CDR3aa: CASSLLQGSNYEQYF
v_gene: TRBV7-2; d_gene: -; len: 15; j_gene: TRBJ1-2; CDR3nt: TGTGCCAGCAGCTACTCCTCAACAGGACCCTATGGCTACACCTTC; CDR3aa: CASSYSSTGPYGYTF
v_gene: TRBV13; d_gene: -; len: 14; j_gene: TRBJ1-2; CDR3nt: TGTGCCAGCAGCTTAGTCGACAGAGTCTATGGCTACACCTTC; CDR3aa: CASSLVDRVYGYTF
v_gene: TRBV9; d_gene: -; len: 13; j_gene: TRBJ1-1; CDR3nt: TGTGCCAGCAGCAGACAGGCAACGGCTGAAGCTTTCTTT; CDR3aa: CASSRQATAEAFF